Below are 15 T cell receptor beta chains sequenced from a single sample in a study of blood T cells in healthy people across ages. A sample-barcoded 5' primer and a J-beta primer mix were used in a second PCR of about 7 to 12 cycles. TCRdb reanalysed the 5' RACE reads using MiXCR and keeps one entry per CDR3 protein. Among 630,000 or so distinct CDR3 sequences listed, about 28% were seen once. The material sequenced was blood. The receptors were gathered from a woman of 80 years or more in good health.

There are many counts of this clonotype. The CDR3 region is CASRRGQSNYGYTF. The CDR3 region has the DNA TGTGCCAGCAGACGAGGTCAATCGAACTATGGCTACACCTTC. This sequence joins TRBV27 and TRBJ1-2; D unclear. The germline V gene encodes CDR1 MNHEY and CDR2 SMNVEV (reference sequence). This CDR3 spans 14 amino acids. Trimming took off 6 bases at V and 2 bases at J, with 13 bases between the two ends.

V usage is TRBV11-2 and J usage is TRBJ1-1; no firm D call. There are 15 residues in the CDR3. The V gene's germline CDR1 is SGHAT and CDR2 FQNNGV. V was shortened by 0 bases and J by 4 bases, with 12 bases between the two germline ends. Here the CDR3 reads CASSLEGGYGTEAFF. CDR3 coding DNA: TGTGCCAGCAGCTTAGAGGGCGGCTATGGCACTGAAGCTTTCTTT.

This clonotype was picked up many times. The chain is built from TRBV28 and TRBJ2-3; 16 bases line up with TRBD2. Per the germline V gene, CDR1 is MDHEN and CDR2 is SYDVKM. CDR3 length: 19 amino acids. V shed 5 bases and J 1 base; nucleotides not matched to a gene: 9. The CDR3: CASSPLGTSGGARTDTQYF. CDR3 coding DNA: TGTGCCAGCAGTCCCCTCGGGACTAGCGGGGGGGCCCGCACAGATACGCAGTATTTT.

The V call is TRBV20-1, the J call TRBJ1-5; no reliable D call. The CDR3 loop spans 13 amino acids. Trimming took off 6 bases at V and 0 bases at J, with 9 bases between the two ends. Germline CDR1 is DFQATT and CDR2 is SNEGSKA (reference sequence). CDR3 residues: CSARTFSNQPQHF. The CDR3 nucleotides are TGCAGTGCCAGGACTTTTAGCAATCAGCCCCAGCATTTT.

CDR3 protein: CASSAPTGLAGADTQYF. The CDR3 coding sequence is TGTGCCAGCAGCGCGCCTACGGGACTAGCGGGAGCAGATACGCAGTATTTT. The V call is TRBV25-1, the J call TRBJ2-3; the match to TRBD2 covers 14 bases. Germline V gives CDR1 MGHDK, CDR2 SYGVNS. This CDR3 has 17 amino acids. The V and J ends lost 6 bases and 4 bases, in that order; junction bases with no gene match: 9.

The gene calls are TRBV5-8 and TRBJ2-7, with D unclear. V was pared by 0 bases and J by 2 bases, with 9 bases between. Per the germline V gene, CDR1 is SGHTS and CDR2 is YDEGEE. There are 14 residues in the CDR3. CDR3 amino acids: CASSLVGFTYEQYF. CDR3 DNA: TGTGCCAGCAGCTTGGTGGGCTTTACCTACGAGCAGTACTTC. The full variable domain, completed using reference TRBV5-8 and TRBJ2-7, is EAGVTQSPTHLIKTRGQQATLRCSPISGHTSVYWYQQALGLGLQFLLWYDEGEERNRGNFPPRFSGRQFPNYSSELNVNALELEDSALYLCASSLVGFTYEQYFGPGTRLTVT.

This clonotype was seen ten or more times. The rearrangement links TRBV7-9 to TRBJ2-5, with D perhaps matching TRBD1 (5 bases). Germline CDR1 reads SEHNR; CDR2 reads FQNEAQ (reference sequence). The CDR3 consists of 14 residues. V lost 4 bases and J lost 4, with 13 bases in between. CDR3 DNA sequence: TGTGCCAGCAGCTCCATTTTCAGGGTAGAGACCCAGTACTTC. It specifies CASSSIFRVETQYF.

At least ten counts were recorded for this clonotype. J is TRBJ1-2 and V is TRBV7-2, with D tentatively TRBD1 (6 bases). Germline CDR1 reads SGHTA; CDR2 reads FQGNSA. V lost 5 bases and J 3 bases, leaving 13 bases between the germline ends. CDR3 length equals 14 residues. Here the CDR3 DNA reads TGTGCCAGCAGCGGCGCAGGGGATTACTATGGCTACACCTTC. Protein: CASSGAGDYYGYTF.

The rearrangement links TRBV18 to TRBJ2-1; D is uncertain. CDR3 size: 13 residues. The germline CDR1 and CDR2 sequences are KGHSH and LQKENI. V was shortened by 3 bases and J by 5 bases, with 8 bases between the two germline ends. The CDR3 sequence: CASSPEVNNEQFF. The DNA for the CDR3 is TGTGCCAGCTCACCGGAAGTAAACAATGAGCAGTTCTTC.

A few counts support this clonotype. This clone may be a read error of a much larger clone one base away. The chain has TRBV12-3 or TRBV12-4 and TRBJ2-4; TRBD2 matches 9 bases. The CDR3 consists of 15 residues. The J segment lost 13 bases and the V segment lost 6 bases, leaving 16 bases of the junction unmatched. Here the CDR3 reads CASRGTSSPNNEQYF. CDR3 nucleotide sequence: TGTGCCAGCAGGGGGACTAGCTCCCCAAACAATGAGCAGTACTTC.

DNA for the CDR3: TGTGCCAGCAGCCAAGAGACCCTGGTCGGGGGCGGGGGCTACAATGAGCAGTTCTTC. It yields the protein CASSQETLVGGGGYNEQFF. This chain joins TRBV4-2 and TRBJ2-1, with D maybe TRBD2 (7 bases). The germline V gene encodes CDR1 LGHNA and CDR2 YNFKEQ. This CDR3 comprises 19 residues. V shed 0 bases and J shed 3 bases, with 21 bases lying between them.

This clonotype has at least ten counts. This sequence joins TRBV20-1 and TRBJ1-2, with D tentatively TRBD1 (6 bases). Trimming pared 3 bases from V and 4 bases from J, leaving 6 bases between. This CDR3 comprises 11 residues. The germline V gene encodes CDR1 DFQATT and CDR2 SNEGSKA (reference sequence). CDR3 loop: CSARDSYGYTF. The CDR3 DNA follows: TGCAGTGCTAGGGACAGCTATGGCTACACCTTC.

Regarding this clonotype: Relative to the germline gene, one junction end is altered; a read error may explain this. V is TRBV7-6 and J is TRBJ2-3, with TRBD2 matching 8 bases. The CDR3 is made up of 18 amino acids. The germline gives CDR1 SGHVS, CDR2 FNYEAQ. The CDR3 DNA follows: TGTGCCAGCAGCCGACGTAGCGGGGAGGCACTAAGAGCAGATACGCGGTATTTT. Protein product: CASSRRSGEALRADTRYF.

A few counts support this clonotype. The chain recombines TRBV5-4 with TRBJ1-6; possible D gene TRBD1, 5 bases. V was shortened by 1 base and J by 10 bases, with 12 bases between the two germline ends. The CDR3 sequence is 14 residues long. Germline assignment: CDR1 SGHNT and CDR2 YYREEE (reference sequence). The CDR3: CASSLRAGNSPLHF. The CDR3 DNA sequence: TGTGCCAGCAGCTTGCGGGCAGGGAACTCACCCCTCCACTTT.

J is TRBJ2-1 and V is TRBV5-1; 9 bases fit TRBD2. This CDR3 has 16 amino acids. J was trimmed by 8 bases and V by 0 bases; bases with no gene match: 9. Germline V gives CDR1 SGHRS, CDR2 YFSETQ. This CDR3 is CASSLVLAGTLDEQFF. The CDR3 DNA reads as TGCGCCAGCAGCTTGGTGCTAGCGGGGACGCTAGATGAGCAGTTCTTC.